This TCR beta chain was identified in a study of shared clonotypes between healthy human individuals (dated by TCRdb to about 2020). Regarding the study in general: A few men and a couple of women, aged 18 to 49 years, made up the cohort. For each donor, three plates each were used for CD4 naive and CD4 memory, two plates were used for CD8 naive, and one plate was used for CD8 memory. To estimate repertoire size and how much clonotype sharing occurs between individuals, the study deeply sequenced the blood TCR repertoires of about five healthy adults. To increase sequencing depth and limit assay-specific biases, different laboratories used diverse techniques to prepare libraries and sequence TCR repertoires. Leukapheresis yielded between about 0.9 and 8.9 billion PBMCs per donor. What the research found in general, with its limitations: When several donors were compared, the shared fraction of clonotypes was around 5.1% for naive CD4, roughly 3.4% for naive CD8, roughly 2.5% for memory CD4, and 0.4% for memory CD8. Naive subsets generally had larger estimated clonotype richness than memory subsets did. Only blood was sampled, and tissue TCR repertoires likely differ from those in blood. Incomplete sequencing was indicated by rarefaction of sorted-subset datasets, despite the large sequencing depth. Because the study included only a small number of donors, the genetic and exposure-history diversity represented was limited. Higher generation probabilities were observed for clonotypes shared by all four sorted-subset donors than for non-shared clonotypes. Pairwise subsampling led to the expectation that sequencing depth would affect the degree of clonotype sharing among donors.

This clone was recorded a few times. Its antigen remains undetermined. The input lacks base qualities; no much larger clone sits a single base away. Using the deep immunoSEQ assay, TCR CDR3 regions were amplified from genomic DNA by multiplex PCR. For each cell subset, the extracted genomic DNA was distributed evenly across all wells of several immunoSEQ 96-well plates, and each plate served as one replicate. For sorted subsets, 200 to 250 ng of genomic DNA, equivalent to 30,000 or so T cell genomes, went into each replicate PCR. Purified libraries were measured with a Qubit 3.0 fluorometer, size-checked on a Bioanalyzer 2100, and measured again with the KAPA Library Quantification kit. A separate single-read 150-cycle Illumina NextSeq 550 flow cell was used to sequence each immunoSEQ 96-well plate. Turning to the authors' computational methods: Because the immunoSEQ output included only junctional sequences and no quality scores, the filtering could not be the same as the filtering used for full-length reads. To assign V/J genes and CDR3, sequences were annotated against IMGT germline references using PyIR, a Python wrapper for IgBLAST v1.9. Reads were filtered out if the reads had weak V/J assignments (E-value above 1e-6), no CDR3, stop codons, out-of-frame junctions, or ambiguous translated residues. V3J clonotypes were defined by identical inferred V gene, J gene, and CDR3 amino acid sequence. The percentage overlap between two repertoires was calculated by dividing the number of shared unique clonotypes by the size of the smaller repertoire. Richness of each repertoire was evaluated using RTK rarefaction, the Chao1 estimator, and Recon v2.1 estimates of unobserved clonotypes. OLGA was used to compute generation probabilities for all TCRbeta clonotypes that the gDNA method yielded from several donors. In TCRdb, the immuneACCESS table is reduced to in-frame sequences with V and J assigned. These tables do not hold every clone; where another copy was compared, an unresolved V gene accounts for under half, and the others remain unexplained. V and J calls and clone size come straight from that table; D and trimming were deduced from the DNA. The sample table contains 950,000 to 1,100,000 clones; only one count was recorded for approximately 78% of them. Roughly 0.57% of the sample belongs to the ten largest clones.

The donors were healthy, HIV-negative adults who had no recently reported acute infections or vaccinations. Every donor was a Caucasian adult living in Nashville, Tennessee, USA. CD4+ T cells were enriched by magnetic negative selection, after which naive cells were positively selected on CD45RA and the negative fraction was taken as the memory subset. Blood was obtained by leukapheresis, after which PBMCs were separated by Ficoll-Histopaque density gradient centrifugation and cryopreserved in liquid nitrogen vapor phase. Analytical flow cytometry was used to check the purity and quantity of every magnetically sorted T cell population. Genomic DNA was isolated from each sorted fraction and quantified by UV absorbance on a Nanodrop 2000c. In the germline V gene, CDR1 corresponds to MDHEN and CDR2 to SYDVKM. V and J are trimmed by 6 bases and 2 bases, and the gene matches miss 9 bases of the junction. The CDR3 runs 16 amino acids, cysteine and phenylalanine included. The DNA shown is the 48-base CDR3, in frame from base 1.

This chain is built from TRBV28 and TRBJ1-5, and 8 junction bases match TRBD1. This clonotype was obtained from a man younger than 30 in good health. Some clones in this sample may be carry-over from other donors' samples. Material: memory CD4+ T cells from PBMCs. Per the publication, the cell subset or site label means: CD45RA-negative fraction. Here the CDR3 is given as CASSPGGGGGNQPQHF. The nucleotide sequence reads as follows: TGTGCCAGCAGCCCAGGGGGCGGAGGGGGCAATCAGCCCCAGCATTTT.